The entry that follows covers one T cell receptor beta chain sequence. Methods used by the authors: The authors estimated nucleated cell counts from reference gene primer amplification. Profiling relied on immunoSEQ multiplex PCR, and the TCRdb table lists in-frame clones only, not all of them. The DNA gave D and trimming, while V, J and clone size come from that table. The sample records under 150,000 clones, around 77% being singletons. This specimen comes from a study of blood T cell repertoires in COVID-19. The wider study: Sample material is recorded as cDNA or gDNA derived from T cells, B-cell-depleted T cells, or PBMCs.

Sequencing was done on a sample of peripheral blood. The clonotype originates from a human donor in a cohort sampled during active COVID-19.

The chain's CDR3 is CASSESGTGTEAFF. The CDR3 DNA follows: TGTGCCAGCAGCGAGTCAGGAACTGGCACTGAAGCTTTCTTT. This sequence joins TRBV13 and TRBJ1-1; no firm D call. From germline, CDR1 is PRHDT and CDR2 FYEKMQ (reference sequence). The CDR3 length is 14 residues. V was trimmed by 5 bases and J by 4 bases, leaving 14 bases between them.